Shown below are 17 T cell receptor beta chains from a single sample sequenced in a study of beta chain features in type 1 diabetes. Expressed TCRB transcripts were sequenced because the entire RNA isolate underwent reverse transcription. Clones were sequenced by immunoSEQ multiplex PCR, and TCRdb holds only the in-frame ones, with some missing. The sample shows about 450,000 clones, 10% to 12% of them seen only once. The sequencing input was naive CD4+ T cells from blood. The receptor set was obtained from a woman aged 18 to 35 in good health.

This chain connects TRBV7-9 to TRBJ2-3; 7 bases agree with TRBD2. Germline CDR1 is SEHNR and CDR2 is FQNEAQ (reference sequence). The CDR3 length is 15 residues. Germline trimming cut 1 base from V and 4 bases from J; bases unmatched to any gene: 5. This CDR3 reads CASSLDGRSPDTQYF. CDR3 sequence (DNA): TGTGCCAGCAGCTTAGACGGGAGGAGCCCAGATACGCAGTATTTT. The whole variable domain, remainder taken from reference TRBV7-9 and TRBJ2-3, is DTGVSQNPRHKITKRGQNVTFRCDPISEHNRLYWYRQTLGQGPEFLTYFQNEAQLEKSRLLSDRFSAERPKGSFSTLEIQRTEQGDSAMYLCASSLDGRSPDTQYFGPGTRLTVL.

The rearrangement joins TRBV15 to TRBJ2-4, with TRBD1 matching 8 bases. With 3 bases clipped from V and 1 base from J, the junction kept 2 bases outside the gene matches. The CDR3 runs 15 residues. Germline-derived CDR1 and CDR2 are LNHNV and YYDKDF (reference sequence). The CDR3 is CATSRGDRAKNIQYF. Here the CDR3 DNA reads TGTGCCACCAGCAGGGGGGACAGGGCCAAAAACATTCAGTACTTC. Full variable domain (missing parts from reference TRBV15 and TRBJ2-4): DAMVIQNPRYQVTQFGKPVTLSCSQTLNHNVMYWYQQKSSQAPKLLFHYYDKDFNNEADTPDNFQSRRPNTSFCFLDIRSPGLGDTAMYLCATSRGDRAKNIQYFGAGTRLSVL.

The V gene is TRBV2, the J gene TRBJ2-3; 7 bases line up with TRBD2. Germline CDR1 SNHLY, CDR2 FYNNEI. V lost 5 bases and J lost 9; bases outside the gene matches: 11. The CDR3 covers 14 residues. The chain's CDR3 is CASSRTSGRGTQYF. The CDR3 DNA follows: TGTGCCAGCAGTAGGACTAGTGGACGTGGGACGCAGTATTTT.

This clone was seen more than once but under ten times. The chain combines TRBV27 with TRBJ1-1; D may be TRBD1 (6 bases). The V gene lost 6 bases and the J gene lost 1 base, with 15 bases spanning the gap. Germline CDR1 reads MNHEY; CDR2 reads SMNVEV (reference sequence). The CDR3 has 15 amino acids. CDR3 nucleotide sequence: TGTGCCAGCAGCCGCAAGGGACACACGAACACTGAAGCTTTCTTT. This encodes CASSRKGHTNTEAFF.

Concerning this clone itself: Other DNA sequences of this sample code for an identical CDR3. V and J are TRBV7-2 and TRBJ2-3; 9 positions agree with TRBD2. Germline assignment: CDR1 SGHTA and CDR2 FQGNSA. V shed 5 bases, J shed 3 bases, and the junction held 6 bases outside the gene matches. CDR3 length: 15 residues. The CDR3 DNA sequence: TGTGCCAGCAGCCCGCGGGGGGGCGGGACAGATACGCAGTATTTT. This gives the protein CASSPRGGGTDTQYF.

This clone was recorded a few times. CDR3 nucleotide sequence: TGTGCCAGCAGCTACCAATCGACTTACAGGGAACCATATGGCTACACCTTC. Translation: CASSYQSTYREPYGYTF. The rearrangement links TRBV7-9 to TRBJ1-2; tentative D call: TRBD1 (6 bases). This CDR3 region has 17 residues. Germline V gene lookup returns CDR1 SEHNR and CDR2 FQNEAQ (reference sequence). The ends were cut back, 4 bases at V and 5 bases at J, with 23 bases in the middle.

This clone was counted between two and nine times. The chain links TRBV18 to TRBJ2-7; 8 bases align to TRBD2. The CDR3 is 18 amino acids. The germline gives CDR1 KGHSH, CDR2 LQKENI. V was pared by 6 bases and J by 3 bases, with 19 bases of the junction left unmatched. CDR3 DNA sequence: TGTGCCAGCTCCTGGAGAACAGCGGGAGAGGTTATGGGCTACGAGCAGTACTTC. Encoded protein: CASSWRTAGEVMGYEQYF. The variable domain in full, completed from reference TRBV18 and TRBJ2-7, reads NAGVMQNPRHLVRRRGQEARLRCSPMKGHSHVYWYRQLPEEGLKFMVYLQKENIIDESGMPKERFSAEFPKEGPSILRIQQVVRGDSAAYFCASSWRTAGEVMGYEQYFGPGTRLTVT.

V gene TRBV7-9 combines with J gene TRBJ2-1; possible D gene TRBD1, 6 bases. V lost 5 bases and J 8 bases, leaving 16 bases between the germline ends. The CDR3 is 14 residues long. Germline V gives CDR1 SEHNR, CDR2 FQNEAQ (reference sequence). CDR3 loop: CASSKKQGGDEQFF. The CDR3 DNA sequence: TGTGCCAGCAGCAAAAAACAGGGTGGGGATGAGCAGTTCTTC.

This clone was seen repeatedly, ten times or more. The chain carries TRBV7-9 and TRBJ2-3; D not certain. V was clipped by 4 bases and J by 0 bases, with 5 bases between them. Germline CDR1 SEHNR, CDR2 FQNEAQ (reference sequence). The CDR3 loop spans 13 amino acids. CDR3 sequence (DNA): TGTGCCAGCAGCTACCCGAGCACAGATACGCAGTATTTT. It codes for CASSYPSTDTQYF.

This chain links TRBV15 with TRBJ2-1; 8 bases map to TRBD1. The CDR3 contains 18 residues. V was clipped by 0 bases and J by 6 bases; unmatched bases: 13. Germline CDR1 is LNHNV and CDR2 is YYDKDF (reference sequence). The CDR3 DNA reads TGTGCCACCAGCAGAGAGAGAGGGACAGGTCGTTTTGGCAATGAGCAGTTCTTC. It encodes CATSRERGTGRFGNEQFF.

This clone was detected a few times. The chain links TRBV7-9 to TRBJ2-1, with 9 bases that match TRBD2. The V gene's germline CDR1 is SEHNR and CDR2 FQNEAQ (reference sequence). CDR3 length equals 15 residues. The V and J ends lost 5 bases and 7 bases, in that order; junction bases with no gene match: 9. The CDR3 is CASSPGAGGDNEQFF. CDR3 DNA: TGTGCCAGCAGCCCGGGGGCGGGAGGGGATAATGAGCAGTTCTTC.

This sequence joins TRBV29-1 and TRBJ2-7; tentative D call: TRBD2 (6 bases). The germline CDR1 and CDR2 sequences are SQVTM and ANQGSEA. This CDR3 is built from 11 residues. Trimming took 7 bases from V and 7 from J, leaving 14 bases between them. The CDR3 reads CSGHQAGEQYV. The CDR3 DNA is TGCAGCGGCCACCAGGCGGGGGAGCAGTACGTC.

V and J are TRBV27 and TRBJ1-3, with 7 nucleotides matching TRBD1. The germline V gene has CDR1 MNHEY and CDR2 SMNVEV (reference sequence). V lost 5 bases and J lost 2; bases outside the gene matches: 6. This CDR3 contains 15 residues. The CDR3: CASSTRQGAGNTIYF. In DNA, the CDR3 is TGTGCCAGCAGTACGCGGCAGGGGGCTGGAAACACCATATATTTT.

A few counts support this clone. The CDR3 DNA is TGTGCCAGCAGCCAAACAACACGGGAGGGTCAGCCCCAGCATTTT. Translation gives CASSQTTREGQPQHF. The genes are TRBV28 and TRBJ1-5; D ambiguous. The V end was cut by 6 bases, the J end by 6 bases, with 18 bases between. Germline CDR1 and CDR2: MDHEN and SYDVKM. The CDR3 runs 15 residues.

J is TRBJ2-7 and V is TRBV28; D may be TRBD1 or TRBD2 (6 bases each). CDR3 length: 14 amino acids. Germline V CDR1 and CDR2: MDHEN, SYDVKM. V was pared by 6 bases and J by 3 bases, with 15 bases between. DNA of the CDR3: TGTGCCAGCAGCCGTCCCGGGGGCTACTACGAGCAGTACGTC. Translation: CASSRPGGYYEQYV.

The sample holds a few counts of this clone. V and J are TRBV7-9 and TRBJ2-3; D may be TRBD2 (5 bases). The germline CDR1 and CDR2 sequences are SEHNR and FQNEAQ (reference sequence). The CDR3 is 15 residues long. Trimming shortened V by 6 bases and J by 0 bases, and 13 bases separated the two germline ends. CDR3 in amino acids: CASSLGLESTDTQYF. CDR3 DNA: TGTGCCAGCAGTCTCGGACTGGAAAGCACAGATACGCAGTATTTT.

The J gene is TRBJ1-2, the V gene TRBV5-1; tentative D call: TRBD1 (6 bases). Germline V CDR1 and CDR2: SGHRS, YFSETQ. The CDR3 has 14 amino acids. The V end lost 5 bases, the J end lost 4 bases, and 15 bases lay between the germline ends. The CDR3 loop is CASSDSGQSYGYTF. CDR3 sequence (DNA): TGCGCCAGCAGTGATTCCGGACAGAGCTATGGCTACACCTTC.